This entry is about one TCR beta chain. No antigen is known for it. The data belong to a study of shared clonotypes between healthy human individuals. The wider study: CD4 naive and memory got three plates each, CD8 naive two, CD8 memory one.

Germline V gives CDR1 SGDLS, CDR2 YYNGEE. V was shortened by 3 bases and J by 2 bases, with 12 bases between the two germline ends. CDR3 size: 14 residues. It was across several immunoSEQ plates that each subset's genomic DNA was evenly split. Using immunoSEQ multiplex PCR, the repertoire was profiled, and TCRdb retains in-frame clones only, with some absent. The sample shows about 2.1 million clones, about 93% of them seen only once. Findings of the study overall: Naive CD4 clonotypes were shared across several donors at about 5%. Non-shared clonotypes were found to have lower generation probabilities than the clonotypes that were shared by all four of the sorted-subset donors.

CD45RO-negative CD8 cells positively selected for CCR7 made up the naive population, which excluded terminally differentiated effector memory CD45RA+ cells. The gene calls are TRBV9 and TRBJ2-7; TRBD1 or TRBD2 may be the D gene (5 bases each). The sequence derives from a man between 18 and 29 years old in good health. Some clones in this sample may be carry-over from other donors' samples. Sequenced sample: naive CD8+ T cells from PBMCs. Written as DNA, the CDR3 is TGTGCCAGCAGCGCTGGGGCTAGCCCCTACGAGCAGTACTTC. Encoded protein: CASSAGASPYEQYF.